The 17 T cell receptor beta chains below were found in one sample sequenced in a study of Ad26.COV2.S vaccination and SARS-CoV-2 variants. Produced via immunoSEQ multiplex PCR; TCRdb's table is partial and in-frame only. Of about 350,000 clones listed, about 91% were seen once; the top ten hold 3% to 5%. The sequencing used peripheral blood, collected after recovery from COVID-19. These receptors came from a human donor who had recovered from COVID-19.

Notes on this clone: The limits of the CDR3 on the DNA are not certain, so only TCRdb's listed CDR3 is given. The chain has TRBV19 and TRBJ1-6; TRBD1 is the table's D call and was not checked against the DNA. Germline V lookup: CDR1 LNHDA, CDR2 SQIVND (reference sequence). Both ends counted, the CDR3 spans 14 residues. The CDR3 sequence is CASTSDRGVSPLHF.

V and J are TRBV7-2 and TRBJ1-1; D may be TRBD1 (6 bases). Germline V CDR1 and CDR2: SGHTA, FQGNSA. The CDR3 consists of 15 residues. The V end lost 3 bases, the J end lost 4 bases, and 15 bases lay between the germline ends. CDR3 residues: CASSFQGGGLTEAFF. The DNA for the CDR3 is TGTGCCAGCAGCTTCCAAGGGGGGGGGCTCACTGAAGCTTTCTTT.

Written as DNA, the CDR3 is TGTGCCACCAGCAGCCAAAGACAGGGGACCAACGTCCTGACTTTC. It encodes CATSSQRQGTNVLTF. The genes are TRBV15 and TRBJ2-6, with 8 bases that match TRBD1. There are 15 residues in the CDR3. The germline gives CDR1 LNHNV, CDR2 YYDKDF (reference sequence). The junction had 6 bases not matched to a gene; V was cut back by 3 bases and J by 8 bases.

This rearrangement joins TRBV15 to TRBJ1-2; D possibly corresponds to TRBD1 (5 bases). The CDR3 covers 16 residues. Germline CDR1 LNHNV, CDR2 YYDKDF (reference sequence). Trimming took off 5 bases at V and 8 bases at J, with 24 bases between the two ends. This CDR3 reads CATSGTGSRGVGGYTF. CDR3 DNA sequence: TGTGCCACCAGCGGGACCGGATCCCGGGGGGTTGGCGGCTACACCTTC. The complete variable domain, with remaining parts taken from reference TRBV15 and TRBJ1-2, reads DAMVIQNPRYQVTQFGKPVTLSCSQTLNHNVMYWYQQKSSQAPKLLFHYYDKDFNNEADTPDNFQSRRPNTSFCFLDIRSPGLGDTAMYLCATSGTGSRGVGGYTFGSGTRLTVV.

This clone showed up just a few times. The rearrangement links TRBV2 to TRBJ1-1, with 9 positions matching TRBD1. The V segment lost 5 bases and the J segment 0 bases; nucleotides outside the gene matches: 4. The CDR3 loop spans 15 amino acids. Germline V lookup: CDR1 SNHLY, CDR2 FYNNEI. The CDR3 loop is CASSTHRGLNTEAFF. The CDR3 coding sequence is TGTGCCAGCAGTACTCACAGGGGGCTGAACACTGAAGCTTTCTTT. Full variable domain (remainder filled in from reference TRBV2 and TRBJ1-1): EPEVTQTPSHQVTQMGQEVILRCVPISNHLYFYWYRQILGQKVEFLVSFYNNEISEKSEIFDDQFSVERPDGSNFTLKIRSTKLEDSAMYFCASSTHRGLNTEAFFGQGTRLTVV.

Note on this clone: This sample includes further DNA sequences coding for the same CDR3. The V and J genes are TRBV19 and TRBJ2-1; weak D call: TRBD2 (6 bases). The CDR3 is made up of 14 amino acids. Germline V gene sequence: CDR1 LNHDA, CDR2 SQIVND (reference sequence). V lost 6 bases and J lost 3, with 12 bases in between. CDR3: CASSSGRDYNEQFF. The CDR3 nucleotides are TGTGCCAGTAGCTCAGGGCGGGACTACAATGAGCAGTTCTTC.

The chain links TRBV12-3 or TRBV12-4 to TRBJ2-7; D is unclear. The CDR3 has 12 amino acids. The V gene lost 3 bases and the J gene lost 6 bases, with 9 bases spanning the gap. The CDR3 sequence is CASSFPWGEQYF. The CDR3 DNA reads TGTGCCAGCAGTTTTCCCTGGGGCGAGCAGTACTTC.

The chain uses TRBV5-8 and TRBJ2-7; a weak D match, TRBD1 (5 bases). Between the trimmed V and J ends, which lost 1 base and 0 bases, there was a span of 8 bases. The germline V gene encodes CDR1 SGHTS and CDR2 YDEGEE. There are 14 residues in the CDR3. The CDR3 loop reads CASSLIGVSYEQYF. The CDR3 bases are TGTGCCAGCAGCTTGATAGGGGTCTCCTACGAGCAGTACTTC.

The genes are TRBV12-3 or TRBV12-4 and TRBJ2-7; D remains unclear. The CDR3 runs 11 residues. Trimming removed 5 bases at V and 7 bases at J, with 9 bases between. Written as DNA, the CDR3 is TGTGCCAGCAGTGTCTTGAGGGAGCAGTACTTC. Encoded protein: CASSVLREQYF.

The rearrangement uses TRBV27 and TRBJ1-5; no definite D call. With 2 bases removed from V and 1 base from J, the gap between germline ends came to 9 bases. This CDR3 region has 15 residues. Germline V lookup: CDR1 MNHEY, CDR2 SMNVEV (reference sequence). This CDR3 reads CASSLAPVSNQPQHF. The CDR3 nucleotides read TGTGCCAGCAGTTTAGCCCCAGTCAGCAATCAGCCCCAGCATTTT.

This chain uses TRBV11-2 with TRBJ1-1, with D possibly being TRBD1 (5 bases). This CDR3 contains 14 residues. V was clipped by 1 base and J by 1 base, with 7 bases between them. The germline gives CDR1 SGHAT, CDR2 FQNNGV. The CDR3 DNA follows: TGTGCCAGCAGCTTAGCGGGGGGGAACACTGAAGCTTTCTTT. Protein sequence: CASSLAGGNTEAFF.

In DNA form, the CDR3 reads TGCGCCAGCAGCCCATCTTCGGGGCTAGGAAACACCATATATTTT. This translates into CASSPSSGLGNTIYF. V usage is TRBV5-1 and J usage is TRBJ1-3, with D perhaps matching TRBD1 (5 bases). The V end lost 4 bases, the J end lost 4 bases, and 15 bases lay between the germline ends. CDR1 is SGHRS, CDR2 YFSETQ, per germline. The CDR3 extends over 15 amino acids.

The chain has TRBV19 and TRBJ2-6, with a tentative D call TRBD1 (6 bases). The CDR3 is 18 residues long. Germline V gene sequence: CDR1 LNHDA, CDR2 SQIVND (reference sequence). V was trimmed by 5 bases and J by 0 bases, leaving 17 bases between them. For the CDR3, the DNA is TGTGCCAGTAGTTGGACAGCCCAAGCCCTCTCTGGGGCCAACGTCCTGACTTTC. Amino acid sequence: CASSWTAQALSGANVLTF.

The V gene is TRBV9, the J gene TRBJ2-3; D gene uncertain. CDR3 size: 13 residues. V dropped 2 bases and J dropped 3 bases, with 7 bases sitting between them. The V gene's germline CDR1 is SGDLS and CDR2 YYNGEE. CDR3 in amino acids: CASSVGLTDTQYF. In nucleotides, the CDR3 is TGTGCCAGCAGCGTCGGGTTAACAGATACGCAGTATTTT.

This chain joins TRBV5-6 and TRBJ2-7; perhaps TRBD2 as D (6 bases). Germline V gives CDR1 SGHDT, CDR2 YYEEEE. Trimming shortened V by 1 base and J by 3 bases, and 11 bases separated the two germline ends. The CDR3 covers 14 residues. As DNA, the CDR3 is TGTGCCAGCAGCTTGATGGGGGGACTCTACGAGCAGTACTTC. Residues: CASSLMGGLYEQYF. Based on the CDR3 plus reference TRBV5-6 and TRBJ2-7, the full variable domain is DAGVTQSPTHLIKTRGQQVTLRCSPKSGHDTVSWYQQALGQGPQFIFQYYEEEERQRGNFPDRFSGHQFPNYSSELNVNALLLGDSALYLCASSLMGGLYEQYFGPGTRLTVT.

The V gene is TRBV2, the J gene TRBJ1-1; D unclear. This CDR3 spans 8 amino acids. The V gene lost 9 bases and the J gene lost 12 bases, with 8 bases spanning the gap. The V gene's germline CDR1 is SNHLY and CDR2 FYNNEI. CDR3: CASYGTFF. CDR3 in DNA: TGTGCCAGTTACGGGACTTTCTTT.

The chain joins TRBV5-5 to TRBJ1-1; weak D call: TRBD1 (6 bases). Deletions cut 6 bases from V and 1 base from J, with 10 bases between. This CDR3 is 13 amino acids long. CDR1 is SGHKS, CDR2 YYEKEE, per germline (reference sequence). CDR3 nucleotides: TGTGCCAGCATCGGGGGGCAGAACACTGAAGCTTTCTTT. This sequence encodes CASIGGQNTEAFF.